This T cell receptor beta chain was documented in a study of T cells after yellow fever vaccination. Looking at the study overall: Fractions of limited cellularity were prepared by means of SMART-Seq v4 Ultra Low Input.

5'RACE template switching added a universal primer site and UMIs to TCR cDNA. TCRdb ran MiXCR on the 5' RACE reads and lists one entry per CDR3 protein. This sample yields 150,000 to 200,000 distinct CDR3 sequences, of which 9.5% to 11% are seen a single time; 36% belongs to the top ten. Between the trimmed V and J ends, which lost 0 bases and 2 bases, there was a span of 9 bases. Per the germline V gene, CDR1 is SGDLS and CDR2 is YYNGEE. The CDR3 spans 14 residues. This clonotype has only a few counts. Antigen specificity is unknown. General study results and limits: The appearance of a small share of clonotypes in both CD4 and CD8 compartments was observed. Post-booster samples contained most primary-vaccination clones (around 95% CD4, about 90% CD8).

The source is a man aged 18 to 35 who received the YFV17D yellow fever vaccine. Sequencing used CD8+ T cells sorted from PBMCs, obtained 15 days after the yellow fever booster vaccination. This chain connects TRBV9 to TRBJ2-7; D not resolved. In DNA form, the CDR3 reads TGTGCCAGCAGCGTAGGGGGTAGCACCTACGAGCAGTACTTC. This gives the protein CASSVGGSTYEQYF.